What follows describes a single T cell receptor (beta chain). Its antigen is undetermined. Reverse transcription of extracted RNA yielded cDNA, which provided the sequencing template. Libraries were prepared by immunoSEQ multiplex PCR; TCRdb keeps only in-frame clonotypes and omits some of them. The repertoire holds some 220,000 clones, with more than 45% as singletons. This sample was taken from a study of CD8+ T cells in alopecia areata. Notes on the study in general: A great number of expanded lesional clones endured in scalp and blood during tofacitinib. Scalp clonality, together with expanded CD8+ clones among the top 100, fell significantly with tofacitinib.

Specified treatment: oral pan-JAK inhibitor, 5-10 mg twice daily. This receptor was identified in a human donor with alopecia areata. The input for sequencing was CD4+ T cells sorted from blood, taken at week 4, from a patient treated with tofacitinib.

The CDR3 DNA reads TGTGCCTGGGGCACAGGGATGGGCACAGATACGCAGTATTTT. This encodes CAWGTGMGTDTQYF. The rearrangement joins TRBV30 to TRBJ2-3; perhaps TRBD1 as D (6 bases). The CDR3 consists of 14 residues. The germline V and J ends were trimmed by 5 bases and 1 base, with 13 bases remaining between them. The germline gives CDR1 GTSNPN, CDR2 SVGIG (reference sequence).